The 19 T cell receptor beta chains below were found in one sample sequenced in a study of CD8 T cells in ankylosing spondylitis. TCRdb independently ran MiXCR on the 5' RACE reads; one entry per CDR3 protein. This sample has about 260,000 distinct CDR3 sequences, with 20% to 30% found just once. The sequencing input was blood, either unsorted or a sorted T cell fraction (not recorded which). These receptors came from a male donor with ankylosing spondylitis or in good health (not recorded which).

The chain employs TRBV6-5 and TRBJ1-5, with no clear D. The V gene's germline CDR1 is MNHEY and CDR2 SVGAGI. V was clipped by 2 bases and J by 2 bases, with 7 bases between them. The CDR3 has 14 amino acids. The CDR3 nucleotides are TGTGCCAGCAGTTACAGGGTCGGCAATCAGCCCCAGCATTTT. It is translated as CASSYRVGNQPQHF.

This clonotype was seen repeatedly, ten times or more. The V call is TRBV2, the J call TRBJ2-7; 8 bases match TRBD1. Germline lookup yields CDR1 SNHLY and CDR2 FYNNEI. CDR3 length: 15 residues. V was clipped by 6 bases and J by 6 bases; unmatched bases: 13. CDR3 in amino acids: CASRTDRGLFSEQYF. The CDR3 nucleotides are TGTGCCAGCAGAACCGACAGGGGCTTATTCTCCGAGCAGTACTTC.

The chain has TRBV20-1 and TRBJ2-3, with TRBD1 identical over 7 bases. CDR1 and CDR2 from the germline V gene are DFQATT and SNEGSKA (reference sequence). J gave up 2 bases and V 7 bases, and 6 bases lay outside the gene matches. The CDR3 totals 13 residues. As DNA, the CDR3 is TGCAGTGGGGAAGGGGGCTACACAGATACGCAGTATTTT. This gives the protein CSGEGGYTDTQYF.

This clonotype was recorded once. A much larger clone differs from this one at a single base, so this may be a read error. The chain combines TRBV5-1 with TRBJ2-1; TRBD2 might be the D (5 bases). Trimming took off 2 bases at V and 7 bases at J, with 19 bases between the two ends. This CDR3 is 16 amino acids long. CDR1 and CDR2 from the germline V gene are SGHRS and YFSETQ. CDR3 DNA sequence: TGCGCCAGCAGCTTACGTCCCGGGAAAGCATTGAATGAGCAGTTCTTC. This gives the protein CASSLRPGKALNEQFF.

The chain employs TRBV12-3 or TRBV12-4 and TRBJ2-1; no definite D call. CDR3 length: 13 amino acids. V was clipped by 6 bases and J by 5 bases, with 11 bases between them. The CDR3 nucleotides are TGTGCCAGCAGCCCGGGCAGCAACAATGAGCAGTTCTTC. It translates to CASSPGSNNEQFF.

The chain carries TRBV29-1 and TRBJ2-3, with D perhaps TRBD1 or TRBD2 (5 bases each). Germline loops: CDR1 SQVTM, CDR2 ANQGSEA. V lost 4 bases, J lost 0 bases, and 11 bases lay in between. This CDR3 contains 14 residues. For the CDR3, the DNA is TGCAGCGTTGGAGGGGCCGGAAGCACAGATACGCAGTATTTT. Translation gives CSVGGAGSTDTQYF.

There are a few counts of this clonotype. V and J are TRBV5-1 and TRBJ2-3, with TRBD2 identical over 8 bases. The germline V gene has CDR1 SGHRS and CDR2 YFSETQ. V lost 2 bases to trimming and J lost 6 bases; unmatched junction nucleotides: 5. The CDR3 has 14 residues. The CDR3 sequence is CASSFSGGRDTQYF. CDR3 DNA sequence: TGCGCCAGCAGCTTCAGCGGGGGCCGGGATACGCAGTATTTT.

This clonotype has just one count. The chain couples TRBV12-3 or TRBV12-4 to TRBJ1-4; D is uncertain. The CDR3 is 13 residues long. Between the trimmed V and J ends, which lost 6 bases and 8 bases, there was a span of 13 bases. Here the CDR3 DNA reads TGTGCCAGCAGCCCCTGGGGAGGGGAAAAACTGTTTTTT. It codes for CASSPWGGEKLFF.

There are many counts of this clonotype. J is TRBJ2-6 and V is TRBV28; D is undetermined. This CDR3 region has 18 residues. V lost 4 bases and J 0 bases, leaving 16 bases between the germline ends. Germline V lookup: CDR1 MDHEN, CDR2 SYDVKM. The CDR3 sequence is CASSSPRDFRSGANVLTF. The DNA of the CDR3 is TGTGCCAGCAGTTCCCCACGAGACTTCCGCTCTGGGGCCAACGTCCTGACTTTC. Together with reference TRBV28 and TRBJ2-6, the CDR3 gives the full variable domain: DVKVTQSSRYLVKRTGEKVFLECVQDMDHENMFWYRQDPGLGLRLIYFSYDVKMKEKGDIPEGYSVSREKKERFSLILESASTNQTSMYLCASSSPRDFRSGANVLTFGAGSRLTVL.

This clonotype was seen many times. The chain employs TRBV20-1 and TRBJ2-3; D is unclear. Germline V gives CDR1 DFQATT, CDR2 SNEGSKA (reference sequence). CDR3 length: 13 amino acids. Trimming took off 0 bases at V and 5 bases at J, with 9 bases between the two ends. CDR3 amino acids: CSAREKSIDTQYF. The DNA of the CDR3 is TGCAGTGCTAGAGAAAAAAGTATAGATACGCAGTATTTT.

The table lists this clonotype with a count of one. The chain is built from TRBV11-2 and TRBJ2-1; TRBD1 matches 10 bases. The germline CDR1 and CDR2 sequences are SGHAT and FQNNGV. The CDR3 is 16 residues long. V shed 2 bases and J 9 bases; nucleotides not matched to a gene: 10. The CDR3 sequence is CASSLIMGQGIGEQFF. The CDR3 DNA is TGTGCCAGCAGCTTAATCATGGGACAGGGGATAGGTGAGCAGTTCTTC.

This clonotype was seen a few times. The V call is TRBV12-3 or TRBV12-4, the J call TRBJ2-7, with a weak D call TRBD2 (6 bases). The CDR3 loop spans 14 amino acids. V shed 1 base and J shed 3 bases, with 10 bases lying between them. CDR3 sequence reads: CASSLGLVSYEQYF. CDR3 coding DNA: TGTGCCAGCAGTTTAGGACTAGTAAGCTACGAGCAGTACTTC.

This clonotype was recorded at least ten times. V is TRBV20-1 and J is TRBJ2-1, with 11 bases fitting TRBD2. This CDR3 contains 14 residues. V shed 4 bases, J shed 5 bases, and the junction held 4 bases outside the gene matches. Germline V gene lookup returns CDR1 DFQATT and CDR2 SNEGSKA (reference sequence). CDR3 protein: CSATPGLADNEQFF. The CDR3 DNA reads TGCAGTGCTACTCCGGGACTAGCGGACAATGAGCAGTTCTTC.

This clonotype was counted at least ten times. The chain is built from TRBV5-6 and TRBJ2-7; D is ambiguous. The CDR3 has 16 amino acids. Trimming left V 2 bases short and J 4 bases short, with 19 bases between. Germline CDR1 is SGHDT and CDR2 is YYEEEE. As DNA, the CDR3 is TGTGCCAGCAGCTTACAGCACAGTTCGGCTAGATACGAGCAGTACTTC. Its protein is CASSLQHSSARYEQYF. Together with reference TRBV5-6 and TRBJ2-7, the CDR3 gives the full variable domain: DAGVTQSPTHLIKTRGQQVTLRCSPKSGHDTVSWYQQALGQGPQFIFQYYEEEERQRGNFPDRFSGHQFPNYSSELNVNALLLGDSALYLCASSLQHSSARYEQYFGPGTRLTVT.

This rearrangement joins TRBV7-9 to TRBJ2-1, with D unclear. The germline gives CDR1 SEHNR, CDR2 FQNEAQ (reference sequence). The ends were cut back, 5 bases at V and 6 bases at J, with 23 bases in the middle. The CDR3 sequence is 17 residues long. Written as DNA, the CDR3 is TGTGCCAGCAGCCCTCTATCCCAGGCCTGGGCTCGCAATGAGCAGTTCTTC. Translating gives CASSPLSQAWARNEQFF.

The rearrangement uses TRBV20-1 and TRBJ2-7; TRBD2 agrees at 12 bases. The junction had 6 bases not matched to a gene; V was cut back by 3 bases and J by 3 bases. There are 15 residues in the CDR3. The germline V gene encodes CDR1 DFQATT and CDR2 SNEGSKA (reference sequence). The CDR3 DNA sequence: TGCAGTGCTAGTGGAACTAGCGGGGGGTACTACGAGCAGTACTTC. It is translated as CSASGTSGGYYEQYF.

This clonotype showed up many times. CDR3 in DNA: TGCAGTGCTAGGGGGACTAGGGGTGCAGATACGCAGTATTTT. This gives the protein CSARGTRGADTQYF. The V call is TRBV20-1, the J call TRBJ2-3; 8 nucleotides match TRBD2. The CDR3 loop spans 14 amino acids. V was clipped by 3 bases and J by 4 bases; unmatched bases: 6. Germline assignment: CDR1 DFQATT and CDR2 SNEGSKA (reference sequence).

The CDR3 DNA sequence: TGTGCCAGCAGTTTGGGTTTGACTACCTCCTACGAGCAGTACTTC. This gives the protein CASSLGLTTSYEQYF. V is TRBV12-3 or TRBV12-4 and J is TRBJ2-7; D possibly corresponds to TRBD2 (5 bases). V was pared by 3 bases and J by 0 bases, with 12 bases between. There are 15 residues in the CDR3.

This clonotype was detected ten times or more. The CDR3 spells CASSLGPANTEAFF. In DNA, the CDR3 is TGTGCCAGCAGCTTAGGCCCAGCGAACACTGAAGCTTTCTTT. V gene TRBV7-6 combines with J gene TRBJ1-1; D ambiguous. V shed 1 base and J shed 1 base, with 7 bases lying between them. This CDR3 region has 14 residues. The germline gives CDR1 SGHVS, CDR2 FNYEAQ.